A selection of T cell receptor beta chains follows, all from one sample in a study of cytomegalovirus exposure and HLA in healthy donors. Assay used: immunoSEQ multiplex PCR; TCRdb lists only in-frame clones, some missing. The sample includes 180,000 or so clones, around nine tenths of them seen just once. Sample: PBMCs. The receptor set was obtained from a man aged 18 to 30 in good health and CMV-seropositive. The CDR3 runs from the conserved cysteine through the conserved F or W. The D gene is left open where the match is weak.

>TRBJ2-1|TRBV5-1|TRBD2
CASSSDRAGEKNEQFF
TGCGCCAGCAGCTCAGATCGAGCGGGAGAAAAGAATGAGCAGTTCTTC
>TRBJ2-3|TRBV2|TRBD1
CASSDGTERTDTQYF
TGTGCCAGCAGTGACGGGACAGAGAGGACAGATACGCAGTATTTT
>TRBJ2-3|TRBV4-3|.
CASSPETHLGVTDTQYF
TGCGCCAGCAGCCCAGAGACCCACCTCGGGGTCACAGATACGCAGTATTTT
>TRBJ2-2|TRBV4-1|.
CASSQRDPSDGELFF
TGCGCCAGCAGCCAACGGGATCCCTCCGACGGGGAGCTGTTTTTT
>TRBJ2-7|TRBV4-1|TRBD2
CASSQLAGVPYEQYF
TGCGCCAGCAGCCAACTAGCGGGAGTCCCCTACGAGCAGTACTTC
>TRBJ2-3|TRBV6-5|TRBD1
CASSYSWTGSTDTQYF
TGTGCCAGCAGTTACTCATGGACAGGGAGCACAGATACGCAGTATTTT
>TRBJ1-5|TRBV18|.
CASSSRRDQPQHF
TGTGCCAGCTCATCACGACGGGATCAGCCCCAGCATTTT
>TRBJ2-1|TRBV21-1|.
CASSNPNHPGHLVTGYNEQFF
TGTGCCAGCAGCAACCCCAACCACCCTGGCCACCTAGTAACCGGCTACAATGAGCAGTTCTTC
>TRBJ2-3|TRBV29-1|.
CSAIAGSSADTQYF
TGCAGCGCTATAGCAGGGTCGAGCGCAGATACGCAGTATTTT
>TRBJ1-6|TRBV12-5|TRBD1
CASGLVPGQESSYNSPLHF
TGTGCTAGTGGTTTGGTACCGGGACAGGAGAGCTCCTATAATTCACCCCTCCACTTT
>TRBJ2-1|TRBV2|TRBD2
CATGLAVNEQFF
TGTGCCACGGGACTAGCGGTAAATGAGCAGTTCTTC
>TRBJ2-1|TRBV12-5|TRBD2
CASGFETSALGHEQFF
TGTGCTAGTGGTTTCGAGACTAGCGCCCTGGGGCATGAGCAGTTCTTC
>TRBJ1-1|TRBV11-2|.
CASTPTGMNTEAFF
TGTGCCAGCACACCAACAGGGATGAACACTGAAGCTTTCTTT
>TRBJ2-6|TRBV19|TRBD1
CASSQSGQVFSGANVLTF
TGTGCCAGTAGTCAATCGGGACAGGTGTTCTCTGGGGCCAACGTCCTGACTTTC
>TRBJ2-7|TRBV7-6|.
CASSLTQATYEQYF
TGTGCCAGCAGCTTAACACAGGCAACCTACGAGCAGTACTTC
>TRBJ2-3|TRBV9|TRBD2
CASSVRLASGGATDTQYF
TGTGCCAGCAGCGTACGGTTGGCTAGCGGGGGGGCCACAGATACGCAGTATTTT
>TRBJ2-7|TRBV7-3|.
CASSPGGTGTYEQYF
TGTGCCAGCAGCCCGGGGGGGACAGGGACCTACGAGCAGTACTTC
>TRBJ2-1|TRBV11-2|.
CASSFGSSYNEQFF
TGTGCCAGCAGCTTCGGTAGCTCCTACAATGAGCAGTTCTTC
>TRBJ1-1|TRBV29-1|.
CSVESVGMNTEAFF
TGCAGCGTTGAAAGCGTCGGTATGAACACTGAAGCTTTCTTT
>TRBJ1-5|TRBV27|.
CASSFSGDQPQHF
TGTGCCAGCAGTTTTAGCGGTGATCAGCCCCAGCATTTT
>TRBJ2-7|TRBV21-1|.
CARLARDRSTYEQYF
TGTGCCAGACTCGCTAGGGACAGGTCGACCTACGAGCAGTACTTC
>TRBJ1-1|TRBV5-1|.
CASSLRGFGNTEAFF
TGCGCCAGCAGCTTGAGAGGGTTCGGGAACACTGAAGCTTTCTTT